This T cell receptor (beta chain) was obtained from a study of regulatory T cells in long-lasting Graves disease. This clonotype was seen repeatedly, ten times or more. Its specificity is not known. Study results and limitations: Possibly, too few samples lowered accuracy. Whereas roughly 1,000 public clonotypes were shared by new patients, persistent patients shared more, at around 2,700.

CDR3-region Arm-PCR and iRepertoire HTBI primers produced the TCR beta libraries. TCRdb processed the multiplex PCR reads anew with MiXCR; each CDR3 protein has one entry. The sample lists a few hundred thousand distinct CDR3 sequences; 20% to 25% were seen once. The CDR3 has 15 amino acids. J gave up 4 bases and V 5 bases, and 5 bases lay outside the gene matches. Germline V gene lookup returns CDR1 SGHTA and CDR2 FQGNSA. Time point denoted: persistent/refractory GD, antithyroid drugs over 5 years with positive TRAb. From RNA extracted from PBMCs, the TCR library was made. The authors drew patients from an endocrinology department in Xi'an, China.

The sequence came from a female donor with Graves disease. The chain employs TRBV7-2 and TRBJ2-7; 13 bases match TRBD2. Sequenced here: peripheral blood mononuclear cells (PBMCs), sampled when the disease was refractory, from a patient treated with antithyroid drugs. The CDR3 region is CASSQRTSGSYEQYF. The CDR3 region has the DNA TGTGCCAGCAGCCAGCGGACTAGCGGGAGTTACGAGCAGTACTTC.